What follows are 18 T cell receptor beta chains derived from one specimen sequenced in a study of CD8 T cells in Susac syndrome (dated 2019 in TCRdb). The library was generated by the immunoSEQ multiplex PCR assay. RNA was extracted using the RNeasy kit, and roughly 0.45 to 1 ug of the RNA was reverse transcribed with random hexamers. TCRdb trimmed the raw reads at Q25, called clones with MiXCR and kept productive beta chains. Each entry merges the rows of one CDR3 protein and shows their most common DNA and genes. The table for this sample lists 15,000 to 20,000 distinct CDR3 sequences; 85% to 95% of them were counted only once. Clones ranked in the top ten supply around 0.25% of the sample. The source material was CD8+ T cells from PBMCs. The receptor set was obtained from a human donor in good health.

The chain links TRBV14 to TRBJ2-2; 13 bases fit TRBD2. The CDR3 totals 16 residues. Germline V lookup: CDR1 SGHDN, CDR2 FVKESK. The ends lost 1 base at V and 6 bases at J; junction bases unmatched: 2. The CDR3 DNA follows: TGTGCCAGCAGCCAAGGGGGACTAGCGGGATCCGGGGAGCTGTTTTTT. This codes for CASSQGGLAGSGELFF. Full variable domain (missing parts from reference TRBV14 and TRBJ2-2): EAGVTQFPSHSVIEKGQTVTLRCDPISGHDNLYWYRRVMGKEIKFLLHFVKESKQDESGMPNNRFLAERTGGTYSTLKVQPAELEDSGVYFCASSQGGLAGSGELFFGEGSRLTVL.

This chain links TRBV28 with TRBJ2-7; 9 bases agree with TRBD1. Germline V CDR1 and CDR2: MDHEN, SYDVKM. The CDR3 extends over 16 amino acids. J was trimmed by 6 bases and V by 6 bases; bases with no gene match: 15. In DNA, the CDR3 is TGTGCCAGCAGCTTACCCCCCCGGACAGGGGAACTCGAGCAGTACTTC. Its protein product is CASSLPPRTGELEQYF.

The rearrangement joins TRBV7-9 to TRBJ2-3; a possible D gene is TRBD2 (5 bases). Trimming pared 5 bases from V and 2 bases from J, leaving 11 bases between. The CDR3 has 14 residues. CDR1 SEHNR and CDR2 FQNEAQ come from the germline V gene (reference sequence). The CDR3 loop is CASSPSGATDTQYF. The CDR3 DNA follows: TGTGCCAGCAGCCCAAGCGGAGCCACAGATACGCAGTATTTT.

The chain links TRBV27 to TRBJ1-4; TRBD1 is a possible D gene (5 bases). Germline V gene data show CDR1 as MNHEY and CDR2 as SMNVEV (reference sequence). This CDR3 contains 17 residues. The V and J ends lost 4 bases and 6 bases respectively, with 21 bases between them. CDR3 in amino acids: CASSSAPDQGFDEKLFF. CDR3 coding DNA: TGTGCCAGCAGTTCCGCCCCGGACCAGGGATTCGATGAAAAACTGTTTTTT. Supplemented by reference TRBV27 and TRBJ1-4, the full variable domain reads EAQVTQNPRYLITVTGKKLTVTCSQNMNHEYMSWYRQDPGLGLRQIYYSMNVEVTDKGDVPEGYKVSRKEKRNFPLILESPSPNQTSLYFCASSSAPDQGFDEKLFFGSGTQLSVL.

DNA for the CDR3: TGTGCCAGCAGCCGGGGGTATCAGGGCAATGAGCAGTTCTTC. It specifies CASSRGYQGNEQFF. This sequence joins TRBV7-9 and TRBJ2-1; the D gene is possibly TRBD2 (6 bases). V lost 5 bases, J lost 6 bases, and 14 bases lay in between. CDR1 and CDR2 (germline): SEHNR, FQNEAQ (reference sequence). This CDR3 contains 14 residues.

The chain uses TRBV28 and TRBJ2-1; D may correspond to TRBD1 or TRBD2 (5 bases each). Per germline, CDR1 MDHEN and CDR2 SYDVKM. CDR3 length equals 13 residues. Trimming took off 5 bases at V and 9 bases at J, with 14 bases between the two ends. CDR3 protein: CASSLAEGTEQFF. In DNA form, the CDR3 reads TGTGCCAGCAGTCTTGCTGAGGGGACTGAGCAGTTCTTC.

The rearrangement links TRBV5-1 to TRBJ2-2; D not certain. Germline values: CDR1 SGHRS, CDR2 YFSETQ. The CDR3 has 12 residues. Deletions cut 5 bases from V and 3 bases from J, with 5 bases between. The CDR3 nucleotides read TGCGCCAGCAGACCCCACACCGGGGAGCTGTTTTTT. It encodes CASRPHTGELFF. The full variable domain, its missing parts supplied by reference TRBV5-1 and TRBJ2-2, is KAGVTQTPRYLIKTRGQQVTLSCSPISGHRSVSWYQQTPGQGLQFLFEYFSETQRNKGNFPGRFSGRQFSNSRSEMNVSTLELGDSALYLCASRPHTGELFFGEGSRLTVL.

This chain joins TRBV6-2 or TRBV6-3 and TRBJ2-2; D is unclear. Per germline, CDR1 MNHEY and CDR2 SVGEGT. The V end was cut by 0 bases, the J end by 7 bases, with 12 bases between. This CDR3 has 15 residues. CDR3 protein: CASSYSFSGGGELFF. CDR3 DNA sequence: TGTGCCAGCAGTTACTCCTTTTCCGGCGGCGGGGAGCTGTTTTTT.

The chain joins TRBV12-5 to TRBJ1-3; D unclear. CDR1 LGHNT and CDR2 FRNRAP come from the germline V gene. The CDR3 runs 13 residues. CDR3 in amino acids: CAVKENSGNTIYF. CDR3 sequence (DNA): TGTGCCGTTAAGGAAAACTCTGGAAACACCATATATTTT.

This chain connects TRBV6-2 or TRBV6-3 to TRBJ1-2; 7 positions agree with TRBD1. Unmatched junction bases numbered 5, after V lost 1 base and J lost 3 bases. Germline V gene sequence: CDR1 MNHEY, CDR2 SVGEGT. The CDR3 has 15 amino acids. Here the CDR3 DNA reads TGTGCCAGCAGTTACTTGTATGGACAGGACTATGGCTACACCTTC. Translating it yields CASSYLYGQDYGYTF.

CDR3 nucleotide sequence: TGTGCCAGCAGTTTGAACCGGGGACCGAAACAAGAGACCCAGTACTTC. Its protein is CASSLNRGPKQETQYF. The chain is built from TRBV12-3 or TRBV12-4 and TRBJ2-5; either TRBD1 or TRBD2 may supply D (5 bases each). Trimming took 3 bases from V and 2 from J, leaving 16 bases between them. CDR3 size: 16 residues.

This clonotype was recorded a few times. Mismatch with germline at one junction end may stem from a read error. The chain joins TRBV7-9 to TRBJ2-1; a possible D gene is TRBD1 (5 bases). The CDR3 contains 13 residues. CDR1 SEHNR and CDR2 FQNEAQ come from the germline V gene (reference sequence). The CDR3 nucleotides are TGTGCCAGCAGCGCAACGACAGTTAATGAGCAGTTTTTC. Translating gives CASSATTVNEQFF.

V is TRBV27 and J is TRBJ2-3; D possibly matches TRBD1 or TRBD2 (5 bases each). The CDR3 runs 16 residues. Germline V CDR1 and CDR2: MNHEY, SMNVEV (reference sequence). V lost 8 bases, J lost 0 bases, and 18 bases lay in between. For the CDR3, the DNA is TGTGCCAGCGGACAAGGGATTCGGACTAGCACAGATACGCAGTATTTT. It codes for CASGQGIRTSTDTQYF.

The V call is TRBV5-5, the J call TRBJ2-7; 10 bases align to TRBD2. J lost 6 bases, V lost 0 bases, and 3 bases had no gene match. The CDR3 has 14 residues. The germline CDR1 and CDR2 sequences are SGHKS and YYEKEE (reference sequence). The CDR3 DNA reads TGTGCCAGCAGCTTGGTCCAGCGGGAGGGCGAGCAGTACGTC. It translates to CASSLVQREGEQYV.

The chain joins TRBV10-1 to TRBJ2-7; D might be TRBD1 (6 bases). In germline, CDR1 is WNHNN, CDR2 SYGVQD (reference sequence). V was cut by 0 bases and J by 6 bases, with 15 bases left in between. The CDR3 is 15 amino acids. CDR3 bases: TGCGCCAGCAGTGAGTCTCCAGGGACCAGGGGCGAGCAGTACTTC. Its translation: CASSESPGTRGEQYF.

The chain employs TRBV6-8 and TRBJ2-5, with D possibly TRBD2 on 6 matching bases. Per the germline V gene, CDR1 is MNHGY and CDR2 is SAAAGT. Trimming pared 5 bases from V and 3 bases from J, leaving 13 bases between. This CDR3 has 14 amino acids. Here the CDR3 DNA reads TGTGCCAGCAGTGGACTTGGCGGGGAAGAGACCCAGTACTTC. Translating gives CASSGLGGEETQYF.

The rearrangement uses TRBV13 and TRBJ2-1; 8 bases are shared with TRBD2. V shed 2 bases, J shed 8 bases, and the junction held 14 bases outside the gene matches. From germline, CDR1 is PRHDT and CDR2 FYEKMQ (reference sequence). This CDR3 has 17 residues. The chain's CDR3 is CASSLTEPGLGLHEQFF. The CDR3 coding sequence is TGTGCCAGCAGCTTAACGGAACCGGGACTAGGTTTACATGAGCAGTTCTTC.

V is TRBV28 and J is TRBJ2-5, with TRBD2 matching 7 bases. This CDR3 is built from 19 residues. After removal of 5 bases from V and 1 base from J, the junction contained 19 bases not matched to a gene. From germline, CDR1 is MDHEN and CDR2 SYDVKM. The CDR3 bases are TGTGCCAGCAGTCCGCTAACGGGAGGCCCCCCCGAATTCCAAGAGACCCAGTACTTC. Its protein product is CASSPLTGGPPEFQETQYF.